These 18 T cell receptor beta chains originate from one sample sequenced in a study of cytotoxic CD8 clonotypes in ibrutinib-treated CLL. The assay was immunoSEQ multiplex PCR, and TCRdb's table has in-frame clones only and misses some. The repertoire holds approximately 280,000 clones, with roughly three quarters as singletons. The specimen was PBMCs, collected at disease progression, from a patient treated with ibrutinib. These receptors were obtained from a human donor with chronic lymphocytic leukemia.

The gene calls are TRBV6-5 and TRBJ1-2; no reliable D call. The germline CDR1 and CDR2 sequences are MNHEY and SVGAGI. Trimming stripped 10 bases from V and 5 bases from J, with 11 bases between. The CDR3 has 11 amino acids. CDR3 nucleotides: TGTGCCACCGGACCGGTTTATGGCTACACCTTC. Its protein is CATGPVYGYTF.

The chain combines TRBV29-1 with TRBJ2-3, with D tentatively TRBD1 or TRBD2 (5 bases each). CDR1 and CDR2 from the germline V gene are SQVTM and ANQGSEA. The ends were cut back, 4 bases at V and 6 bases at J, with 20 bases in the middle. The length of the CDR3 is 15 residues. The CDR3 protein is CSVVVPGLGTDTQYF. DNA for the CDR3: TGCAGCGTTGTGGTTCCGGGGCTAGGTACGGATACGCAGTATTTT.

The rearrangement links TRBV5-4 to TRBJ2-5, with TRBD1 identical over 7 bases. This CDR3 has 14 amino acids. Unmatched junction bases numbered 5, after V lost 1 base and J lost 5 bases. Per germline, CDR1 SGHNT and CDR2 YYREEE (reference sequence). The CDR3: CASSLPYRGETQYF. CDR3 bases: TGTGCCAGCAGCTTGCCGTACAGGGGCGAGACCCAGTACTTC.

This rearrangement joins TRBV18 to TRBJ1-1, with no clear D. This CDR3 comprises 13 residues. Germline lookup yields CDR1 KGHSH and CDR2 LQKENI. Trimming removed 2 bases at V and 1 base at J, with 5 bases between. The DNA of the CDR3 is TGTGCCAGCTCACCAGGGGAGAACACTGAAGCTTTCTTT. This translates into CASSPGENTEAFF.

The V gene is TRBV6-5, the J gene TRBJ2-7, with a tentative D call TRBD2 (5 bases). Per the germline V gene, CDR1 is MNHEY and CDR2 is SVGAGI. Between the trimmed V and J ends, which lost 3 bases and 7 bases, there was a span of 19 bases. The CDR3 is made up of 15 amino acids. The CDR3 DNA reads TGTGCCAGCAGTTATTGGGGAGCAAGTGACTATGAGCAGTACTTC. It translates to CASSYWGASDYEQYF.

The table lists this clone with a few counts. V usage is TRBV6-6 and J usage is TRBJ1-1; 8 bases align to TRBD1. The V gene end was trimmed by 7 bases and the J gene end by 11 bases; junction bases not matched to a gene: 9. The CDR3 spans 12 residues. Per germline, CDR1 MNHNY and CDR2 SVGAGI (reference sequence). CDR3 residues: CASIPGQGRAFF. DNA of the CDR3: TGTGCCAGCATTCCCGGACAGGGCCGTGCTTTCTTT.

With respect to this clone: Other DNA sequences in the same sample also yield this CDR3. This chain joins TRBV27 and TRBJ2-7, with TRBD1 as a possible D gene (5 bases). Germline V CDR1 and CDR2: MNHEY, SMNVEV (reference sequence). Trimming shortened V by 3 bases and J by 3 bases, and 9 bases separated the two germline ends. This CDR3 comprises 13 residues. CDR3 DNA: TGTGCCAGCAGTTTCCAGGGAAGCTACGAGCAGTACTTC. This encodes CASSFQGSYEQYF.

This chain connects TRBV10-3 to TRBJ2-2; tentatively, D is TRBD1 (5 bases). Trimming removed 6 bases from V and 2 bases from J, with 10 bases in between. From germline, CDR1 is ENHRY and CDR2 SYGVKD. The CDR3 contains 14 residues. The CDR3 DNA reads TGTGCCATCAGAAGACAGCATAACACCGGGGAGCTGTTTTTT. Amino acids: CAIRRQHNTGELFF.

V usage is TRBV20-1 and J usage is TRBJ2-3; perhaps TRBD2 as D (5 bases). V was cut by 1 base and J by 14 bases, with 13 bases left in between. Germline values: CDR1 DFQATT, CDR2 SNEGSKA (reference sequence). The CDR3 spans 11 residues. CDR3 sequence reads: CSARGVHRGYF. The CDR3, as DNA: TGCAGTGCTAGAGGCGTCCACCGGGGGTATTTT.

This chain connects TRBV7-2 to TRBJ1-1; D gene uncertain. Trimming stripped 0 bases from V and 3 bases from J, with 11 bases between. The germline V gene has CDR1 SGHTA and CDR2 FQGNSA. The CDR3 extends over 15 amino acids. The CDR3 sequence is CASSLAPAADTEAFF. The CDR3 DNA sequence: TGTGCCAGCAGCTTAGCGCCGGCAGCGGACACTGAAGCTTTCTTT.

The chain couples TRBV10-1 to TRBJ2-3; 7 nucleotides line up with TRBD2. Per germline, CDR1 WNHNN and CDR2 SYGVQD (reference sequence). With 2 bases clipped from V and 2 bases from J, the junction kept 10 bases outside the gene matches. This CDR3 region has 17 residues. The CDR3 reads CASSEARGVEDTDTQYF. Here the CDR3 DNA reads TGCGCCAGCAGTGAGGCCCGGGGGGTCGAGGACACAGATACGCAGTATTTT.

This sequence joins TRBV5-1 and TRBJ2-1; 9 positions agree with TRBD2. Per the germline V gene, CDR1 is SGHRS and CDR2 is YFSETQ. The CDR3 covers 15 residues. The junction had 6 bases not matched to a gene; V was cut back by 3 bases and J by 5 bases. This CDR3 is CASSSRLAEHNEQFF. The CDR3 nucleotides are TGCGCCAGCAGCTCCCGACTAGCGGAACACAATGAGCAGTTCTTC. Based on the CDR3 plus reference TRBV5-1 and TRBJ2-1, the full variable domain is KAGVTQTPRYLIKTRGQQVTLSCSPISGHRSVSWYQQTPGQGLQFLFEYFSETQRNKGNFPGRFSGRQFSNSRSEMNVSTLELGDSALYLCASSSRLAEHNEQFFGPGTRLTVL.

This sequence joins TRBV27 and TRBJ2-3; D is possibly TRBD1 (8 bases). The V end lost 6 bases, the J end lost 6 bases, and 16 bases lay between the germline ends. The CDR3 sequence is 14 residues long. Germline CDR1 reads MNHEY; CDR2 reads SMNVEV (reference sequence). CDR3: CASSSTGGGDTQYF. CDR3 nucleotide sequence: TGTGCCAGCAGCTCTACAGGGGGGGGCGATACGCAGTATTTT.

The chain has TRBV9 and TRBJ2-3; the D gene is possibly TRBD2 (6 bases). The length of the CDR3 is 16 residues. V lost 0 bases and J 2 bases, leaving 13 bases between the germline ends. CDR1 is SGDLS, CDR2 YYNGEE, per germline. In nucleotides, the CDR3 is TGTGCCAGCAGCGTAGGGGTTAGCGGAAACACAGATACGCAGTATTTT. Translation gives CASSVGVSGNTDTQYF. Looking up the rest from reference TRBV9 and TRBJ2-3 gives the full variable domain: DSGVTQTPKHLITATGQRVTLRCSPRSGDLSVYWYQQSLDQGLQFLIQYYNGEERAKGNILERFSAQQFPDLHSELNLSSLELGDSALYFCASSVGVSGNTDTQYFGPGTRLTVL.

The chain carries TRBV7-2 and TRBJ2-7; D gene ambiguous. V lost 2 bases and J lost 5, with 4 bases in between. Germline V gene data show CDR1 as SGHTA and CDR2 as FQGNSA. This CDR3 contains 11 residues. The CDR3 sequence: CASSLLDEQYF. The CDR3 DNA reads as TGTGCCAGCAGCTTACTGGACGAGCAGTACTTC.

The chain carries TRBV9 and TRBJ2-7, with a possible D match to TRBD1 (6 bases). In germline, CDR1 is SGDLS, CDR2 YYNGEE. This CDR3 is built from 13 residues. V was clipped by 0 bases and J by 5 bases, with 9 bases between them. The CDR3 loop reads CASSVGQVDEQYF. For the CDR3, the DNA is TGTGCCAGCAGCGTAGGACAGGTCGACGAGCAGTACTTC.

This chain connects TRBV28 to TRBJ2-7; TRBD2 might be the D (5 bases). Germline V CDR1 and CDR2: MDHEN, SYDVKM. Trimming took off 3 bases at V and 3 bases at J, with 12 bases between the two ends. CDR3 length: 14 amino acids. Written as DNA, the CDR3 is TGTGCCAGCAGTTTTGAGGGCTACGGCTACGAGCAGTACTTC. It is translated as CASSFEGYGYEQYF. The variable domain in full, completed from reference TRBV28 and TRBJ2-7, reads DVKVTQSSRYLVKRTGEKVFLECVQDMDHENMFWYRQDPGLGLRLIYFSYDVKMKEKGDIPEGYSVSREKKERFSLILESASTNQTSMYLCASSFEGYGYEQYFGPGTRLTVT.

The chain links TRBV9 to TRBJ2-1; 8 bases align to TRBD2. CDR1 is SGDLS and CDR2 is YYNGEE in the germline V gene. J gave up 4 bases and V 3 bases, and 15 bases lay outside the gene matches. The CDR3 is 18 residues long. In DNA form, the CDR3 reads TGTGCCAGCAGCGCGAGGGGTAGCGGGGCTAGGGCTTACAATGAGCAGTTCTTC. Translation: CASSARGSGARAYNEQFF.